The 13 T cell receptor beta chains listed next were all sequenced from one sample in a study of a mutant IDH1 vaccine in newly diagnosed glioma. The time point: week 5, during vaccination. Mutant IDH1 20-mer peptide, at 300 ug, made up each vaccine dose, with topical imiquimod. Clones were sequenced by immunoSEQ multiplex PCR, and TCRdb holds only the in-frame ones, with some missing. The data contain about 38,000 clones, about 84% of them singletons. These TCRs' antigens remain unknown. The material was PBMCs, obtained from a glioma patient whose treatment included an IDH1 peptide vaccine. All receptors derive from a man aged 35 to 55 with glioma.

J is TRBJ1-2 and V is TRBV9, with TRBD1 identical over 9 bases. J gave up 1 base and V 3 bases, and 7 bases lay outside the gene matches. This CDR3 has 16 residues. CDR1 SGDLS and CDR2 YYNGEE come from the germline V gene. Here the CDR3 DNA reads TGTGCCAGCAGCGCCCTGGACAGGGGAAGTAACTATGGCTACACCTTC. Translation gives CASSALDRGSNYGYTF. The variable domain in full, completed from reference TRBV9 and TRBJ1-2, reads DSGVTQTPKHLITATGQRVTLRCSPRSGDLSVYWYQQSLDQGLQFLIQYYNGEERAKGNILERFSAQQFPDLHSELNLSSLELGDSALYFCASSALDRGSNYGYTFGSGTRLTVV.

This chain uses TRBV5-8 with TRBJ2-1, with D perhaps matching TRBD1 (5 bases). CDR1 is SGHTS and CDR2 is YDEGEE in the germline V gene. The CDR3 is 14 residues long. Trimming pared 5 bases from V and 5 bases from J, leaving 14 bases between. CDR3 sequence: CASSLTRANNEQFF. In DNA, the CDR3 is TGTGCCAGCAGTCTGACCAGGGCAAACAATGAGCAGTTCTTC.

The chain has TRBV2 and TRBJ1-1; the match to TRBD1 covers 7 bases. J was trimmed by 0 bases and V by 5 bases; bases with no gene match: 3. Germline CDR1 reads SNHLY; CDR2 reads FYNNEI. This CDR3 has 14 amino acids. The CDR3 protein is CASSWGQLNTEAFF. In DNA form, the CDR3 reads TGTGCCAGCAGTTGGGGACAGTTGAACACTGAAGCTTTCTTT.

The J gene is TRBJ1-2, the V gene TRBV5-1, with D unclear. The CDR3 consists of 12 residues. Germline V gene sequence: CDR1 SGHRS, CDR2 YFSETQ. Trimming stripped 0 bases from V and 6 bases from J, with 6 bases between. The CDR3 DNA is TGCGCCAGCAGCTTGGTTGGGGATGGCTACACCTTC. Its protein product is CASSLVGDGYTF.

The chain employs TRBV15 and TRBJ2-3; D may be TRBD1 (5 bases). CDR1 and CDR2 (germline): LNHNV, YYDKDF (reference sequence). The CDR3 totals 15 residues. Trimming pared 3 bases from V and 6 bases from J, leaving 16 bases between. CDR3 sequence reads: CATSRRTKTGDTQYF. CDR3 coding DNA: TGTGCCACCAGCAGGAGGACAAAAACTGGGGATACGCAGTATTTT.

This clone was seen a few times. This chain connects TRBV2 to TRBJ1-6, with 7 nucleotides matching TRBD1. Germline CDR1 and CDR2: SNHLY and FYNNEI. The CDR3 is 13 residues long. The J segment lost 7 bases and the V segment lost 11 bases, leaving 8 bases of the junction unmatched. CDR3 DNA: TGTGCCGTCCCGACAGGGTTGAATTCACCCCTCCACTTT. Translation gives CAVPTGLNSPLHF.

This sequence joins TRBV4-1 and TRBJ1-5; D unclear. CDR1 is MGHRA and CDR2 is YSYEKL in the germline V gene. The CDR3 consists of 15 residues. V dropped 1 base and J dropped 1 base, with 8 bases sitting between them. For the CDR3, the DNA is TGCGCCAGCAGCCAAGGGGATACCAGCAATCAGCCCCAGCATTTT. It is translated as CASSQGDTSNQPQHF.

V usage is TRBV5-1 and J usage is TRBJ2-7, with a tentative D call TRBD1 (6 bases). CDR3 length equals 13 residues. Germline V gene sequence: CDR1 SGHRS, CDR2 YFSETQ. The V gene lost 1 base and the J gene lost 3 bases, with 8 bases spanning the gap. The CDR3 here is CASSLFRGYEQYF. Here the CDR3 DNA reads TGCGCCAGCAGCTTGTTCAGGGGCTACGAGCAGTACTTC.

CDR3 coding DNA: TGTGCCTGGAGTGTCGGGCAGGTGTACGGGGAGCTGTTTTTT. This encodes CAWSVGQVYGELFF. The chain employs TRBV30 and TRBJ2-2; D is unresolved. The CDR3 is made up of 14 amino acids. The V gene's germline CDR1 is GTSNPN and CDR2 SVGIG (reference sequence). V was pared by 0 bases and J by 7 bases, with 12 bases between.

The J gene is TRBJ1-3, the V gene TRBV4-1; D unresolved. The CDR3 runs to 14 residues. Per the germline V gene, CDR1 is MGHRA and CDR2 is YSYEKL. The ends were cut back, 4 bases at V and 0 bases at J, with 7 bases in the middle. The CDR3, as DNA: TGCGCCAGCAGCCCGTTATACTCTGGAAACACCATATATTTT. Encoded protein: CASSPLYSGNTIYF.

V is TRBV9 and J is TRBJ1-2, with D unclear. The V gene lost 4 bases and the J gene lost 4 bases, with 11 bases spanning the gap. CDR1 SGDLS and CDR2 YYNGEE come from the germline V gene. The CDR3 contains 13 residues. Here the CDR3 reads CASSSSRPYGYTF. CDR3 coding DNA: TGTGCCAGCAGCTCCAGCCGTCCCTATGGCTACACCTTC.

This clone was observed a few times. This chain connects TRBV5-1 to TRBJ1-2; 11 nucleotides match TRBD1. V was clipped by 5 bases and J by 8 bases; unmatched bases: 11. From germline, CDR1 is SGHRS and CDR2 YFSETQ. The CDR3 has 15 residues. The CDR3 DNA sequence: TGCGCCAGCAGGCCCGGGACAGGGGGTGCGGAGGGCTACACCTTC. Amino acids: CASRPGTGGAEGYTF.

The chain joins TRBV13 to TRBJ2-7; a weak D match, TRBD1 (6 bases). Trimming removed 4 bases from V and 7 bases from J, with 11 bases in between. CDR3 length: 12 residues. CDR1 is PRHDT, CDR2 FYEKMQ, per germline (reference sequence). The CDR3: CASSSDSREQYF. Written as DNA, the CDR3 is TGTGCCAGCAGCTCGGACAGTCGAGAGCAGTACTTC.